These 8 T cell receptor beta chains were all obtained from the same sample, sequenced in a study of CD8+CD57+ T cells in acquired aplastic anemia. Patients selected for sequencing had displayed CD8+CD57+ cell expansion by flow cytometry. CDR3 and TCR beta VDJ profiling relied on a genomic DNA template. TCRdb recomputed calls from the reads with MiXCR, one row per CDR3 protein. The sample contains about 160,000 distinct CDR3 sequences, around 47% of which appear only once. Sequencing input: sorted CD4+, CD8+, or CD8+CD57+ T cells (not recorded which) from PBMCs. These receptors were collected from a human donor with aplastic anemia.

The chain recombines TRBV11-1 with TRBJ2-1, with 8 bases identical to TRBD1. The germline gives CDR1 SGHAT, CDR2 FQDESV (reference sequence). The CDR3 consists of 16 residues. V gave up 3 bases and J gave up 2 bases; unmatched junction bases: 6. This chain's CDR3 is CASSFKDRVTYNEQFF. The CDR3 nucleotides are TGTGCCAGCAGCTTCAAGGACAGGGTGACCTACAATGAGCAGTTCTTC.

This chain uses TRBV7-2 with TRBJ1-6, with D maybe TRBD1 (5 bases). CDR3 length: 13 residues. CDR1 is SGHTA, CDR2 FQGNSA, per germline. Trimming cost V 1 base and J 8 bases, with 6 bases left between them. Written as DNA, the CDR3 is TGTGCCAGCAGCTTAGTGGGGGATTCACCCCTCCACTTT. Protein product: CASSLVGDSPLHF.

The chain has TRBV10-3 and TRBJ2-3; 9 bases line up with TRBD2. V shed 8 bases and J 3 bases; nucleotides not matched to a gene: 6. Germline V gene data show CDR1 as ENHRY and CDR2 as SYGVKD. This CDR3 comprises 14 residues. The CDR3 region is CAISMTSGTDTQYF. The CDR3 DNA is TGTGCCATCTCAATGACTAGCGGTACAGATACGCAGTATTTT.

As regards this clonotype: The junction does not match germline at one end; this may be a read error. This sequence joins TRBV7-7 and TRBJ1-2, with D uncertain. The CDR3 is 12 amino acids. Germline-derived CDR1 and CDR2 are SSHAT and FNYEAQ (reference sequence). CDR3 in DNA: TGTGCTAGCAGCTTAGAGGCGATTGGCTACACCTTC. Amino acids: CASSLEAIGYTF.

This clonotype was recorded at least ten times. CDR3 residues: CASSGGTGSVETQYF. The CDR3 nucleotides are TGTGCCAGCAGTGGCGGGACAGGGTCGGTCGAGACCCAGTACTTC. The chain joins TRBV6-1 to TRBJ2-5, with TRBD1 matching over 9 bases. Per the germline V gene, CDR1 is MNHNS and CDR2 is SASEGT. This CDR3 spans 15 amino acids. V lost 4 bases, J lost 5 bases, and 8 bases stayed unmatched.

This clonotype has at least ten counts. The V gene is TRBV5-1, the J gene TRBJ2-1, with D maybe TRBD2 (5 bases). Germline assignment: CDR1 SGHRS and CDR2 YFSETQ. The CDR3 has 16 residues. The germline V and J ends were trimmed by 1 base and 5 bases, with 16 bases remaining between them. The CDR3 sequence: CASSLRAGTANNEQFF. In DNA form, the CDR3 reads TGCGCCAGCAGCTTGCGTGCGGGCACGGCCAACAATGAGCAGTTCTTC.

This clonotype came up many times. This chain connects TRBV20-1 to TRBJ2-5, with TRBD2 matching 7 bases. Per germline, CDR1 DFQATT and CDR2 SNEGSKA (reference sequence). The ends lost 6 bases at V and 2 bases at J; junction bases unmatched: 9. This CDR3 region has 14 residues. CDR3 in DNA: TGCAGTGCCCCTTTGAGCGGGGTGCAAGAGACCCAGTACTTC. Translated: CSAPLSGVQETQYF.

This sequence joins TRBV7-2 and TRBJ1-2; D remains unclear. The CDR3 has 13 residues. V lost 1 base, J lost 8 bases, and 11 bases lay in between. CDR1 is SGHTA, CDR2 FQGNSA, per germline. CDR3 amino acids: CASSLGASGGYTF. The DNA for the CDR3 is TGTGCCAGCAGCTTAGGAGCGTCGGGCGGCTACACCTTC.